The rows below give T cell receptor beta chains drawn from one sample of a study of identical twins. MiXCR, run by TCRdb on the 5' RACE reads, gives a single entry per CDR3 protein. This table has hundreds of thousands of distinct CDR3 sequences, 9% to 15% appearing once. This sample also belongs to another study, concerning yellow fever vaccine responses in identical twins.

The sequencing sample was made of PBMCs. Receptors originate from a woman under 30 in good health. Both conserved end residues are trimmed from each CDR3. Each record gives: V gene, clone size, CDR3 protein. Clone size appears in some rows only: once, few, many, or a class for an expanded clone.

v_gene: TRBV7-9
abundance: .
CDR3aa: ASSTTGGAGQPQH

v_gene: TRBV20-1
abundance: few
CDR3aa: SAKGTGVTYEQY

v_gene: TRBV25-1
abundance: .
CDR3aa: ASSGWVDTEAF

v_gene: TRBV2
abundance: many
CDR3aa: ASNWAEGNTIY

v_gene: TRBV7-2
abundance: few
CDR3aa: ASSAQRADTQY

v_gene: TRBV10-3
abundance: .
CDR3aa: AIRTSGTSRHPSYNEQF

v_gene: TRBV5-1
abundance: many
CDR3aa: ASSLDGQGNTEAF

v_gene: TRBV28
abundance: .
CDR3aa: ASSIGAPGYT

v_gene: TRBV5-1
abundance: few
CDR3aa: ASSLQTSGAGDTQY

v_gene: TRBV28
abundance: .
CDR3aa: ASSLPVGLAGMQETQY

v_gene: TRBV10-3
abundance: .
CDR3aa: AISPFSSGRMVNTGELF

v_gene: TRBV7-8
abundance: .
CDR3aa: ASSSGGGFANTGELF

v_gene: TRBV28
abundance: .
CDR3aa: ASSRVWTDTQY

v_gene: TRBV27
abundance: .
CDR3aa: ASSKREGRGNEQF

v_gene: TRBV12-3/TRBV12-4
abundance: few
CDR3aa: ASSPRDLPSEQY

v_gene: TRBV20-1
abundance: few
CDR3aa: SARLGGSYNEQF

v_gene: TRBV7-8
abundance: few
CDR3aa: ASSLYGIANTGELF

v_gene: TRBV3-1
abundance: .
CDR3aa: ASSHAQGAEAF

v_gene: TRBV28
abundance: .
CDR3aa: ASSLAGVREQF

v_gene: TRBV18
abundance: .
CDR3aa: ASSPSREFGTDTQY

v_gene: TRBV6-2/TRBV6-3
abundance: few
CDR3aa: ASSYKTGIYNEQF

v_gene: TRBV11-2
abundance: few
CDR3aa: ASSSTAGSPDGYT

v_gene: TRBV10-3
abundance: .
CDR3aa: AISESPGYGQY

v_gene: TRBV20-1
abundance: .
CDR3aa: SAQPGGSRTDTQY

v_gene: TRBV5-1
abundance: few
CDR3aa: ASSQGLGNEQY

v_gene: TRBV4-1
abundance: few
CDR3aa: ASSQYDSGTGGIGQPHNEQF

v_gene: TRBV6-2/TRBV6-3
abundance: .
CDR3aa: ASSPLGDRNTGELF